These T cell receptor beta chains were read from a single sample in a study of cytomegalovirus exposure and HLA in healthy donors. Libraries were prepared by immunoSEQ multiplex PCR; TCRdb keeps only in-frame clonotypes and omits some of them. The table has over 70,000 clones, less than 75% seen once. Source material: PBMCs. These receptors came from a man aged 25 to 40 in good health and CMV-seronegative. The CDR3 runs from the conserved cysteine through the conserved F or W. Fields, in order: CDR3 DNA, CDR3 protein, J gene, clone size, V gene, D gene. D genes are given only for firm matches. The listing skips clone size in some rows; elsewhere it reads once, few, many or a size class.

cdr3_nt: TGTGCCAGCAGCCAACTAGCAAGCCTCAATGAGCAGTTCTTC
cdr3_aa: CASSQLASLNEQFF
j_call: TRBJ2-1
clone_size: .
v_call: TRBV28
d_call: .

cdr3_nt: TGTGCCAGCAGCTTAGTGGTACAGGGGGGCGGATTCTCCTACGAGCAGTACTTC
cdr3_aa: CASSLVVQGGGFSYEQYF
j_call: TRBJ2-7
clone_size: few
v_call: TRBV7-6
d_call: TRBD1

cdr3_nt: TGTGCCTGGAGATTCAGGGGGTTCGGTGGAAACACCATATATTTT
cdr3_aa: CAWRFRGFGGNTIYF
j_call: TRBJ1-3
clone_size: .
v_call: TRBV30
d_call: TRBD1

cdr3_nt: TGTGCCTGGACACTCAGGGACATGAACACTGAAGCTTTCTTT
cdr3_aa: CAWTLRDMNTEAFF
j_call: TRBJ1-1
clone_size: .
v_call: TRBV30
d_call: .

cdr3_nt: TGCGCCAGCAGCCCTCGCCCGGGGGGAGAGAATTCACCCCTCCACTTT
cdr3_aa: CASSPRPGGENSPLHF
j_call: TRBJ1-6
clone_size: .
v_call: TRBV5-1
d_call: .

cdr3_nt: TGTGCCAGCAGCTTCGGCGGTAGCAATCAGCCCCAGCATTTT
cdr3_aa: CASSFGGSNQPQHF
j_call: TRBJ1-5
clone_size: .
v_call: TRBV5-6
d_call: .

cdr3_nt: TGTGCCAGCAGTGAAGCGCGGAGCTCTGGGGCCAACGTCCTGACTTTC
cdr3_aa: CASSEARSSGANVLTF
j_call: TRBJ2-6
clone_size: .
v_call: TRBV6-1
d_call: .

cdr3_nt: TGTGCCAGCAGCTTGGGGAGGGTGACTGAAGCTTTCTTT
cdr3_aa: CASSLGRVTEAFF
j_call: TRBJ1-1
clone_size: .
v_call: TRBV11-2
d_call: .

cdr3_nt: TGTGCCAGTAGTATTCCTGGGACACTGGCCGGGGAGCTGTTTTTT
cdr3_aa: CASSIPGTLAGELFF
j_call: TRBJ2-2
clone_size: few
v_call: TRBV19
d_call: .

cdr3_nt: TGTGCCAGCAGACCAGGGGGCAGTTACAATGAGCAGTTCTTC
cdr3_aa: CASRPGGSYNEQFF
j_call: TRBJ2-1
clone_size: .
v_call: TRBV2
d_call: TRBD1

cdr3_nt: TGTGCCACCAGCAGAGAGCAGAATTCGGAAAAACTGTTTTTT
cdr3_aa: CATSREQNSEKLFF
j_call: TRBJ1-4
clone_size: .
v_call: TRBV15
d_call: .

cdr3_nt: TGCGCCAGCGCCCTGCGGGCCGGGGAGCTGTTTTTT
cdr3_aa: CASALRAGELFF
j_call: TRBJ2-2
clone_size: .
v_call: TRBV5-1
d_call: .